The present entry profiles one T cell receptor beta chain with its context. After removal of 9 bases from V and 6 bases from J, the junction contained 6 bases not matched to a gene. CDR3 size: 13 residues. CDR1 and CDR2 (germline): LNHNV, YYDKDF (reference sequence). This record belongs to a study of blood T cell repertoires in COVID-19. Turning to the study itself: COVID-19 samples, acute and convalescent, were from the United States, Italy and Spain. PBMCs, B-cell-depleted T cells, or T cells provided the cDNA or gDNA that made up the material.

As handled by the study authors: Quantification of nucleated cells was approximated via reference gene primer amplification. Clones were sequenced by immunoSEQ multiplex PCR, and TCRdb holds only the in-frame ones, with some missing. Clonal size and the V and J genes are those of that table, whereas D and trimming came from the DNA. The sample holds about 300,000 clones; 85% to 90% are singletons and the top ten take 6.3%. Those enrolled in Seattle joined during active infection and were followed longitudinally afterward. The chain is built from TRBV15 and TRBJ2-2; 8 positions agree with TRBD1. This TCR derives from a woman aged 45-60 years with COVID-19, enrolled during active disease. What was sequenced was peripheral blood. The CDR3 loop is CATNRGLAGELFF. Here the CDR3 DNA reads TGTGCCACTAACAGGGGGTTGGCCGGGGAGCTGTTTTTT.